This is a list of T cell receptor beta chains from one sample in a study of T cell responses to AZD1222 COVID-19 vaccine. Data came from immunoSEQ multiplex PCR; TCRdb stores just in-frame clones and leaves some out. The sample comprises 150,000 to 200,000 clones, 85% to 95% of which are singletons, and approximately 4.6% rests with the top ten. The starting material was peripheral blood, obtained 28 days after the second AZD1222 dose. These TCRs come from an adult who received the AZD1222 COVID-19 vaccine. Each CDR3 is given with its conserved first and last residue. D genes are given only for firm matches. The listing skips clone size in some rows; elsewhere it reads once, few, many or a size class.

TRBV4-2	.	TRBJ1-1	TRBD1	CASSQEGQDGTEAFF	TGTGCCAGCAGCCAAGAGGGACAGGATGGAACTGAAGCTTTCTTT
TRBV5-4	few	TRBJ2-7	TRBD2	CASSFSGRLYF	TGTGCCAGCAGCTTTAGCGGGAGGCTGTACTTC
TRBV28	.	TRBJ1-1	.	CASSSGQKNTEAFF	TGTGCCAGCAGCTCCGGACAGAAGAACACTGAAGCTTTCTTT
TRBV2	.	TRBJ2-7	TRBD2	CASSKGLAVPREQYF	TGTGCCAGCAGCAAGGGACTAGCGGTCCCTAGGGAGCAGTACTTC
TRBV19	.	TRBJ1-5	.	CASSGTVAQPQHF	TGTGCCAGTAGTGGGACGGTAGCCCAGCCCCAGCATTTT
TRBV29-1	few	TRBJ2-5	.	CSVDAPGRGKETQYF	TGCAGCGTTGATGCCCCGGGACGGGGAAAAGAGACCCAGTACTTC
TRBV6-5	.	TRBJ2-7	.	CASGPSETYKQYF	TGTGCCAGCGGACCTAGCGAAACCTACAAGCAGTACTTC
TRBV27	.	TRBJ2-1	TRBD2	CASKASGNYNEQFF	TGTGCCAGCAAGGCTAGCGGGAACTACAATGAGCAGTTCTTC
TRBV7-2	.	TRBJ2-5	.	CASSPPGRMGETQYF	TGTGCCAGCAGCCCCCCGGGCCGGATGGGGGAGACCCAGTACTTC
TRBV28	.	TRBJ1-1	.	CASSTNRLGNTEAFF	TGTGCCAGCAGTACCAACAGGCTCGGGAACACTGAAGCTTTCTTT
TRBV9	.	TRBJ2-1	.	CAGPCGVGFGSEQFF	TGTGCCGGCCCCTGTGGGGTTGGGTTTGGTAGTGAGCAGTTCTTC
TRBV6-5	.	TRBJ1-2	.	CASKQGVYGYTF	TGTGCCAGCAAACAGGGAGTCTATGGCTACACCTTC
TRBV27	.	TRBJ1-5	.	CASSPLGRNQPQHF	TGTGCCAGCAGTCCCCTCGGGAGGAACCAGCCCCAGCATTTT
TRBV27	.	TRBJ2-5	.	CASSFSPGSQETQYF	TGTGCCAGCAGCTTCTCCCCCGGGAGCCAAGAGACCCAGTACTTC
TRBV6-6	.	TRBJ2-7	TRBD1	CASSLTGGLREQYF	TGTGCCAGCAGTTTGACAGGGGGTCTGCGCGAGCAGTACTTC
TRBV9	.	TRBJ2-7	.	CASSARRDTTYEQYF	TGTGCCAGCAGCGCCCGAAGGGACACTACCTACGAGCAGTACTTC
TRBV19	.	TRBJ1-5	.	CASSIDYQPQHF	TGTGCCAGTAGTATAGACTATCAGCCCCAGCATTTT
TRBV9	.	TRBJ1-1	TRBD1	CASSARTGNTEAFF	TGTGCCAGCAGCGCTCGGACAGGGAACACTGAAGCTTTCTTT
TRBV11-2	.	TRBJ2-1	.	CASSPRTGLNEQFF	TGTGCCAGCAGCCCCCGGACTGGGCTCAATGAGCAGTTCTTC
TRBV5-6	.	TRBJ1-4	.	CASSLGGAGEKLFF	TGTGCCAGCAGCTTGGGGGGCGCCGGTGAAAAACTGTTTTTT
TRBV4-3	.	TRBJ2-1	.	CASSPRAGTESYNEQFF	TGCGCCAGCAGCCCACGGGCGGGTACAGAGTCCTACAATGAGCAGTTCTTC
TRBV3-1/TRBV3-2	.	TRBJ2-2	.	CASSQGGGTGELFF	TGTGCCAGCAGCCAAGGGGGAGGCACCGGGGAGCTGTTTTTT
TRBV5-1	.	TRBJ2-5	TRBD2	CASSRSGIGRETQYF	TGCGCCAGCAGCCGAAGCGGGATCGGACGGGAGACCCAGTACTTC
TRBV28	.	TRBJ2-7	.	CASIQGYEQYF	TGTGCCAGTATTCAGGGGTACGAGCAGTACTTC
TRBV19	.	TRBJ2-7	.	CATSRASNYEQYF	TGTGCCACCTCAAGGGCAAGCAACTACGAGCAGTACTTC
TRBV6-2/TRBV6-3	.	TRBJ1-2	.	CASSYLQGRNYGYTF	TGTGCCAGCAGTTACCTACAGGGCAGGAACTATGGCTACACCTTC
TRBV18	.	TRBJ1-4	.	CASRPGQSNEKLFF	TGTGCCAGCCGCCCCGGACAGTCTAATGAAAAACTGTTTTTT
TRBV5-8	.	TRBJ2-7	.	CASILYEQYF	TGTGCCAGCATTTTATACGAGCAGTACTTC